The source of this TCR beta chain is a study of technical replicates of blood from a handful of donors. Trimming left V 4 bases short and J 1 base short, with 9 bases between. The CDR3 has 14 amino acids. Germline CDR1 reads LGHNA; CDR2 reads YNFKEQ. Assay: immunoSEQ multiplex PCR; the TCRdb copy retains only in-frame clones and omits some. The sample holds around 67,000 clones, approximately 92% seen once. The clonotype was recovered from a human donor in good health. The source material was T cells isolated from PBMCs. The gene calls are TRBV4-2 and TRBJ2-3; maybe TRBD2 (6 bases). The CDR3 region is CASSPLAGTDTQYF. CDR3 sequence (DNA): TGTGCCAGCAGCCCGTTAGCGGGCACAGATACGCAGTATTTT.